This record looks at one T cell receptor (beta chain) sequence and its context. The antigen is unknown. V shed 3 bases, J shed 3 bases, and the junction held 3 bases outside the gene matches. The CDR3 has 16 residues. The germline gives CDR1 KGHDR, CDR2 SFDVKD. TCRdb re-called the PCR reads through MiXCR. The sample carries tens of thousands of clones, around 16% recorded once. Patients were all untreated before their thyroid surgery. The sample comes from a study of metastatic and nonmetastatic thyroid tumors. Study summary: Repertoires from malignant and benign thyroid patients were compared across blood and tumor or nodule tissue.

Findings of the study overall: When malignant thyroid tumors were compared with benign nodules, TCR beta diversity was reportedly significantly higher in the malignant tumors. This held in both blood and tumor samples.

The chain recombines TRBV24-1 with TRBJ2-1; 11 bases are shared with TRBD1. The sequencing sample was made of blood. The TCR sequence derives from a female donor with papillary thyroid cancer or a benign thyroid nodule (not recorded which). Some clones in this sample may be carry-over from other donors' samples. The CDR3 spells CATSDLGTGGYNEQFF. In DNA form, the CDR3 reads TGTGCCACCAGTGATCTCGGGACAGGGGGCTACAATGAGCAGTTCTTC.